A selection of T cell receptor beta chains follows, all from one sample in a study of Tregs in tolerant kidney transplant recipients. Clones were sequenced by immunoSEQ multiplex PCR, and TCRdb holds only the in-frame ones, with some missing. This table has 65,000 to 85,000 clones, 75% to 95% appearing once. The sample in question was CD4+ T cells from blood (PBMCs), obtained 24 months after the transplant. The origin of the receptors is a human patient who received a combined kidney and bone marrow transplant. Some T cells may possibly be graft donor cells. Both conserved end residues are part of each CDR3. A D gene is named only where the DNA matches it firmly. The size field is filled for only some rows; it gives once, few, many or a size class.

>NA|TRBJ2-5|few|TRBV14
CASSQAKGAGQETQYF
TGTGCCAGCAGCCAAGCAAAGGGGGCGGGACAAGAGACCCAGTACTTC
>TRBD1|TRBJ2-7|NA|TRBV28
CASSQSGTGVYEQYF
TGTGCCAGCAGTCAGTCCGGGACAGGGGTCTACGAGCAGTACTTC
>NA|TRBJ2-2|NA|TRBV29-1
CSVRTGLRAGELFF
TGCAGCGTACGGACGGGTTTGAGGGCCGGGGAGCTGTTTTTT
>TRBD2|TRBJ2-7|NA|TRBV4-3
CASSRVRGGVYEQYF
TGCGCCAGCAGCCGCGTCCGTGGGGGGGTCTACGAGCAGTACTTC
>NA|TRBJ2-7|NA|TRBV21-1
CASSKASFLAAYEQYF
TGTGCCAGCAGCAAAGCGTCATTCCTAGCCGCCTACGAGCAGTACTTC
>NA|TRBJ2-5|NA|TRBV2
CASSESLRGQETQYF
TGTGCCAGCAGTGAATCTTTAAGGGGCCAAGAGACCCAGTACTTC
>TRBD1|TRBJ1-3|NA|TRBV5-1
CASSLGTGPRFSGNTIYF
TGCGCCAGCAGCCTCGGGACAGGGCCCCGCTTCTCTGGAAACACCATATATTTT
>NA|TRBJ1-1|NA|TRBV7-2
CASSFEVWTEAFF
TGTGCCAGCAGCTTCGAGGTATGGACTGAAGCTTTCTTT
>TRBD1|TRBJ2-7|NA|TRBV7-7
CASSAGTGAFEEQYF
TGTGCCAGCAGCGCCGGGACAGGGGCCTTCGAGGAGCAGTACTTC
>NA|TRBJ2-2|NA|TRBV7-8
CASSFYGELFF
TGTGCCAGCAGCTTCTACGGGGAGCTGTTTTTT
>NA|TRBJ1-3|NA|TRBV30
CAWSVDQAGGNTIYF
TGTGCCTGGAGTGTAGATCAGGCGGGGGGAAACACCATATATTTT
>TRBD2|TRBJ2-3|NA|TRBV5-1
CASSPRTSGTADTQYF
TGCGCCAGCAGCCCCCGGACTAGCGGGACGGCAGATACGCAGTATTTT
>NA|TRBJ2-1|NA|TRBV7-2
CASTRLVGGTTMKQFF
TGTGCCAGCACCCGCTTAGTGGGAGGTACCACAATGAAGCAGTTCTTC
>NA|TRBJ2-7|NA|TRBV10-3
CAISGTYEQYF
TGTGCCATCAGCGGGACCTACGAGCAGTACTTC
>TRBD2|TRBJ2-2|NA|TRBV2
CASSVPSGSLAATGELFF
TGTGCCAGCAGTGTCCCTAGCGGGAGTCTGGCGGCCACCGGGGAGCTGTTTTTT
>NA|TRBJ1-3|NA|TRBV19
CASSILRDSGNTIYF
TGTGCCAGTAGTATCTTACGGGACTCTGGAAACACCATATATTTT
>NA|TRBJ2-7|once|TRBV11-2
CASSPPGGPYEQYF
TGTGCCAGCAGCCCCCCCGGGGGACCCTACGAGCAGTACTTC
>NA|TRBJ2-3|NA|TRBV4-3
CASSRLGITDTQYF
TGCGCCAGCAGCCGACTAGGGATCACAGATACGCAGTATTTT
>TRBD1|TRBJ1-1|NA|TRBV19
CASSPDRGLLGAFF
TGTGCCAGTAGTCCCGACAGGGGGCTATTAGGAGCTTTCTTT
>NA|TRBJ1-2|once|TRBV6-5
CASSSGGYDNYGYTF
TGTGCCAGCAGTTCGGGGGGCTATGATAACTATGGCTACACCTTC
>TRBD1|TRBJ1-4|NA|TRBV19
CASTRDRTNEKLFF
TGTGCCAGTACCCGGGACAGAACTAATGAAAAACTGTTTTTT
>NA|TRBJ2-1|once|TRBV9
CASSPPFAGFYNEQFF
TGTGCCAGCAGCCCTCCGTTTGCGGGGTTTTACAATGAGCAGTTCTTC
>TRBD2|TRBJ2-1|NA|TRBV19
CASTGTRGTIGFF
TGTGCCAGTACCGGGACTAGGGGGACTATAGGATTCTTC
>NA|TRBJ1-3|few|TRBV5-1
CASSPSEGNSGNTIYF
TGCGCCAGCAGCCCCTCGGAGGGGAACTCTGGAAACACCATATATTTT
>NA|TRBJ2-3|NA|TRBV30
CAWSEVGVTDTQYF
TGTGCCTGGAGTGAGGTGGGAGTCACAGATACGCAGTATTTT
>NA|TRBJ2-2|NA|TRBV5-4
CASSSTRAGELFF
TGTGCCAGCAGCTCAACGCGGGCCGGGGAGCTGTTTTTT
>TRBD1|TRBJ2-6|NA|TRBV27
CASSFGTGNSGANVLTF
TGTGCCAGCAGTTTCGGGACAGGCAACTCTGGGGCCAACGTCCTGACTTTC
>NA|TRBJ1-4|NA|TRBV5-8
CASSPRTGTPDEKLFF
TGTGCCAGCAGCCCAAGGACCGGGACACCGGATGAAAAACTGTTTTTT
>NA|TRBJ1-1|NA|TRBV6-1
CASTPREGMNTEAFF
TGTGCCAGCACCCCGAGGGAGGGAATGAACACTGAAGCTTTCTTT
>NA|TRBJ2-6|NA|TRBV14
CASRKGTGYSGANVLTF
TGTGCCAGCAGAAAAGGAACAGGGTATTCTGGGGCCAACGTCCTGACTTTC
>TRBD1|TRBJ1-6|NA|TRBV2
CASSTNPGQGYNSPLHF
TGTGCCAGCAGCACAAATCCGGGACAGGGCTATAATTCACCCCTCCACTTT
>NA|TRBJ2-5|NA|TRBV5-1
CASSLGAGVETQYF
TGCGCCAGCAGCTTGGGTGCAGGGGTAGAGACCCAGTACTTC
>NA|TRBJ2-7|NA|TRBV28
CASRGGARSYEQYF
TGTGCCAGCAGAGGAGGGGCGCGGTCCTACGAGCAGTACTTC
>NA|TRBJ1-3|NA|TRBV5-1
CASSLGAGISGNTIYF
TGCGCCAGCAGCTTGGGGGCAGGGATCTCTGGAAACACCATATATTTT
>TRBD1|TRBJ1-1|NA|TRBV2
CASRGQGSEAFF
TGTGCCAGCAGAGGACAGGGTTCTGAAGCTTTCTTT
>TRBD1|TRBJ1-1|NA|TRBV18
CASSTQGDTEAFF
TGTGCCAGCTCAACTCAGGGGGACACTGAAGCTTTCTTT
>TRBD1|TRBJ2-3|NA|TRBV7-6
CASSLGQGLGTDTQYF
TGTGCCAGCAGCTTAGGACAGGGATTAGGCACAGATACGCAGTATTTT
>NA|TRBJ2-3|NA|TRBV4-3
CASSQDSGGEGGPQYF
TGCGCCAGCAGCCAAGATTCGGGGGGAGAGGGGGGGCCGCAGTATTTT
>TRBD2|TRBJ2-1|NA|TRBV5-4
CASTRGLAGDNEQFF
TGTGCCAGCACACGGGGACTAGCGGGAGACAATGAGCAGTTCTTC
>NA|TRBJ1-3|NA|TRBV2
CASFSSGNTIYF
TGTGCCAGCTTCTCCTCTGGAAACACCATATATTTT
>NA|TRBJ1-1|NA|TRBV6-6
CASSYAGEAFF
TGTGCCAGCAGTTATGCGGGGGAAGCTTTCTTT
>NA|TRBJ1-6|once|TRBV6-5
CASSYSRVPDNSPLHF
TGTGCCAGCAGTTACTCGAGGGTCCCAGATAATTCACCCCTCCACTTT
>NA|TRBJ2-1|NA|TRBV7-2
CASSLETFSEQFF
TGTGCCAGCAGCTTAGAGACTTTTTCTGAGCAGTTCTTC
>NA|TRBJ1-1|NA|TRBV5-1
CASRRLPNTEAFF
TGCGCCAGCAGACGACTACCCAACACTGAAGCTTTCTTT
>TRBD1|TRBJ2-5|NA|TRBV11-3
CASSLGLTGQETQYF
TGTGCCAGCAGCTTAGGACTGACAGGGCAGGAGACCCAGTACTTC
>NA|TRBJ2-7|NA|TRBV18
CASSAAQGRSYEQYF
TGTGCCAGCTCAGCCGCGCAGGGGCGGTCTTACGAGCAGTACTTC
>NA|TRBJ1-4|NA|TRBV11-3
CASSPRGNEKLFF
TGTGCCAGCAGCCCAAGGGGGAATGAAAAACTGTTTTTT
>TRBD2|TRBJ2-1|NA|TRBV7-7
CASSPGPGLAGGSSYNEQFF
TGTGCCAGCAGCCCGGGCCCGGGACTAGCGGGCGGAAGCTCCTACAATGAGCAGTTCTTC
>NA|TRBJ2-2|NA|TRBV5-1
CASSFVMTGELFF
TGCGCCAGCAGCTTTGTTATGACCGGGGAGCTGTTTTTT
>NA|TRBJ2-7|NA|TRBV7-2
CASSRDFGSYEQYF
TGTGCCAGCAGTCGGGACTTCGGCTCCTACGAGCAGTACTTC
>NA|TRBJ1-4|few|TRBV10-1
CASSDRSGIEKLFF
TGCGCCAGCAGTGATAGATCAGGTATCGAAAAACTGTTTTTT
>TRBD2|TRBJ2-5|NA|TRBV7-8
CASSLARVAGGHRGETQYF
TGTGCCAGCAGCTTAGCGCGAGTAGCGGGAGGACACAGGGGAGAGACCCAGTACTTC
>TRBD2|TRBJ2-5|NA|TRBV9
CASSGSGFTSGGPQETQYF
TGTGCCAGCAGCGGGAGTGGGTTTACTAGCGGGGGGCCCCAAGAGACCCAGTACTTC
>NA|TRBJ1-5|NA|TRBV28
CASSLTGQFDSNQPQHF
TGTGCCAGCAGTTTGACTGGACAATTTGATAGCAATCAGCCCCAGCATTTT
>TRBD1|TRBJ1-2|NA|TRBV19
CASSPQTPRQGYGYTF
TGTGCCAGTAGTCCGCAGACCCCACGACAGGGGTATGGCTACACCTTC